Listed here is a single T cell receptor beta chain. Its antigen remains unidentified. This sample is drawn from a study of blood T cells in healthy people across ages. The study, taken as a whole, reports: TCR beta diversity was tightly associated with the proportion of naive T cells.

A sample-barcoded 5' primer and a J-beta primer mix were used in a second PCR of roughly 7 to 12 cycles. Each cDNA molecule, via a template-switch adaptor with 12 random nucleotides, was tagged. TCRdb used MiXCR to reprocess the 5' RACE reads, holding one entry per CDR3 protein. The profile covers about 1.5 million distinct CDR3 sequences, with roughly two fifths appearing a single time and less than 5% taken by the ten largest. The CDR3 extends over 12 amino acids. Trimming took off 6 bases at V and 0 bases at J, with 9 bases between the two ends. Germline V CDR1 and CDR2: DFQATT, SNEGSKA (reference sequence).

The V call is TRBV20-1, the J call TRBJ2-7; D uncertain. The specimen sequenced was blood. This clonotype was sampled from a woman aged 18-29 years in good health. The CDR3 DNA reads TGCAGTGCAGACGTGGGCTCCTACGAGCAGTACTTC. Residues: CSADVGSYEQYF.